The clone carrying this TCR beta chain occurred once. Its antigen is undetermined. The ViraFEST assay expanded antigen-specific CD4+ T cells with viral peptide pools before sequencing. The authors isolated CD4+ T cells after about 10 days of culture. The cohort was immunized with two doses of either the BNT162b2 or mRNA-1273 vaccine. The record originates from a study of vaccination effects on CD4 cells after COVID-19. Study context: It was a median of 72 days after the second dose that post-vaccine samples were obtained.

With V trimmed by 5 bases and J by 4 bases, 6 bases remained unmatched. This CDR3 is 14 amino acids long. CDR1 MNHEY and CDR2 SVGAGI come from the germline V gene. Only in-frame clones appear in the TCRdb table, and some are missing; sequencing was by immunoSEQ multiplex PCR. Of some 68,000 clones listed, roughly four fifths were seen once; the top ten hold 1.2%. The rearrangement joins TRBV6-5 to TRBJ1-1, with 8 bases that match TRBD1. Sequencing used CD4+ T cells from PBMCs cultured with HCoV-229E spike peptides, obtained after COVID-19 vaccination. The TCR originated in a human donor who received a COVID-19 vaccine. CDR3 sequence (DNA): TGTGCCAGCAGTCAACAGGGGGGGCCCACTGAAGCTTTCTTT. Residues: CASSQQGGPTEAFF.